The rows below give T cell receptor beta chains drawn from one sample of a study of radiotherapy plus CTLA-4 blockade in lung cancer. Method: immunoSEQ multiplex PCR; TCRdb's copy keeps in-frame clones and lacks some. The sample shows around 130,000 clones, approximately 90% of them seen only once. Source: peripheral blood, taken from a patient treated with radiotherapy plus ipilimumab. The receptors originated from a human donor with non-small cell lung cancer that progressed on radiotherapy plus ipilimumab. The CDR3 runs from the conserved cysteine through the conserved F or W. Fields, in order: CDR3 protein, CDR3 DNA, J gene, clone size, V gene, D gene. The D gene is left open where the match is weak. Some rows have no size entry. The others give once, few or many, or a class for an expanded clone.

CDR3aa: CASRAGDIPTGELFF
CDR3nt: TGTGCCAGTAGGGCCGGGGACATTCCGACCGGGGAGCTGTTTTTT
j_gene: TRBJ2-2
abundance: -
v_gene: TRBV19
d_gene: -

CDR3aa: CASSSDTTDRDAFF
CDR3nt: TGCGCCAGCAGCTCCGATACCACGGACAGGGATGCTTTCTTT
j_gene: TRBJ1-1
abundance: -
v_gene: TRBV5-1
d_gene: TRBD1

CDR3aa: CASSQVRSASGRAGEQFF
CDR3nt: TGTGCCAGCAGCCAAGTGCGGTCCGCTAGCGGGAGGGCCGGTGAGCAGTTCTTC
j_gene: TRBJ2-1
abundance: once
v_gene: TRBV4-2
d_gene: TRBD2

CDR3aa: CASSPGVREQYF
CDR3nt: TGTGCCAGCAGTCCAGGGGTGCGGGAGCAGTACTTC
j_gene: TRBJ2-7
abundance: -
v_gene: TRBV27
d_gene: -

CDR3aa: CASSALRVTGELFF
CDR3nt: TGTGCCAGCAGCGCCCTTAGGGTAACCGGGGAGCTGTTTTTT
j_gene: TRBJ2-2
abundance: -
v_gene: TRBV9
d_gene: -

CDR3aa: CASSLVDRGGGQPQHF
CDR3nt: TGTGCCAGCAGCTTGGTGGACAGGGGTGGGGGTCAGCCCCAGCATTTT
j_gene: TRBJ1-5
abundance: -
v_gene: TRBV5-6
d_gene: TRBD1

CDR3aa: CASRSQGIYGYTF
CDR3nt: TGTGCCAGCAGATCACAGGGAATCTATGGCTACACCTTC
j_gene: TRBJ1-2
abundance: -
v_gene: TRBV6-5
d_gene: -

CDR3aa: CAAVLAGGPREQFF
CDR3nt: TGTGCCGCGGTACTAGCGGGAGGGCCGCGTGAGCAGTTCTTC
j_gene: TRBJ2-1
abundance: -
v_gene: TRBV6-1
d_gene: TRBD2

CDR3aa: CASSPVGTGYYEQYF
CDR3nt: TGTGCCAGCAGCCCGGTCGGGACGGGGTACTACGAGCAGTACTTC
j_gene: TRBJ2-7
abundance: -
v_gene: TRBV7-4
d_gene: -

CDR3aa: CASSDNSYEQYF
CDR3nt: TGTGCCAGCTCAGACAACTCCTACGAGCAGTACTTC
j_gene: TRBJ2-7
abundance: -
v_gene: TRBV18
d_gene: -

CDR3aa: CASRGLGSSYEQYF
CDR3nt: TGTGCCAGCAGGGGACTTGGGAGCTCCTACGAGCAGTACTTC
j_gene: TRBJ2-7
abundance: -
v_gene: TRBV4-2
d_gene: -

CDR3aa: CASSLLAGTYDEQFF
CDR3nt: TGTGCCAGCAGTTTATTAGCCGGAACATACGATGAGCAGTTCTTC
j_gene: TRBJ2-1
abundance: medium-sized
v_gene: TRBV28
d_gene: -

CDR3aa: CASSFFQGVGDTEAFF
CDR3nt: TGTGCCAGCAGCTTTTTTCAGGGGGTTGGGGACACTGAAGCTTTCTTT
j_gene: TRBJ1-1
abundance: -
v_gene: TRBV5-6
d_gene: TRBD1

CDR3aa: CASSQEIASGLNEQFF
CDR3nt: TGTGCCAGCAGCCAAGAGATAGCTTCGGGGTTGAATGAGCAGTTCTTC
j_gene: TRBJ2-1
abundance: -
v_gene: TRBV14
d_gene: -

CDR3aa: CASRGRGDTGELFF
CDR3nt: TGTGCCAGCAGAGGCAGGGGAGACACCGGGGAGCTGTTTTTT
j_gene: TRBJ2-2
abundance: once
v_gene: TRBV6-1
d_gene: -

CDR3aa: CASSFEPTSGNTIYF
CDR3nt: TGTGCCAGCAGCTTCGAACCGACCTCTGGAAACACCATATATTTT
j_gene: TRBJ1-3
abundance: -
v_gene: TRBV11-2
d_gene: -

CDR3aa: CASSLEQGAVGELFF
CDR3nt: TGCGCCAGCAGCTTGGAACAGGGGGCGGTCGGGGAGCTGTTTTTT
j_gene: TRBJ2-2
abundance: -
v_gene: TRBV5-1
d_gene: TRBD1

CDR3aa: CASYRVGSNQPQHF
CDR3nt: TGTGCCAGCTACAGGGTTGGAAGCAATCAGCCCCAGCATTTT
j_gene: TRBJ1-5
abundance: -
v_gene: TRBV6-1
d_gene: -

CDR3aa: CASSTRLAGVPVDTQYF
CDR3nt: TGTGCCAGCAGCACCCGACTAGCGGGAGTTCCGGTAGATACGCAGTATTTT
j_gene: TRBJ2-3
abundance: -
v_gene: TRBV7-2
d_gene: TRBD2

CDR3aa: CAGGDTYNSPLHF
CDR3nt: TGTGCCGGGGGGGACACCTATAATTCACCCCTCCACTTT
j_gene: TRBJ1-6
abundance: -
v_gene: TRBV6-6
d_gene: -

CDR3aa: CASSLSNSGANVLTF
CDR3nt: TGTGCCAGCAGTTTAAGCAATTCTGGGGCCAACGTCCTGACTTTC
j_gene: TRBJ2-6
abundance: -
v_gene: TRBV27
d_gene: -

CDR3aa: CASSEQWARGTDTQYF
CDR3nt: TGTGCCAGCAGTGAACAGTGGGCGCGGGGCACAGATACGCAGTATTTT
j_gene: TRBJ2-3
abundance: -
v_gene: TRBV2
d_gene: -

CDR3aa: CATSSIRLAGSEQFF
CDR3nt: TGTGCCACCAGCAGCATCAGACTAGCGGGATCTGAGCAGTTCTTC
j_gene: TRBJ2-1
abundance: -
v_gene: TRBV15
d_gene: TRBD2

CDR3aa: CASSPHPERGSYEQYF
CDR3nt: TGCGCCAGCAGCCCACATCCGGAGAGGGGCTCCTACGAGCAGTACTTC
j_gene: TRBJ2-7
abundance: -
v_gene: TRBV5-1
d_gene: -

CDR3aa: CASSRNRDRGNQPQHF
CDR3nt: TGTGCCAGCAGCCGAAATAGGGACAGGGGGAATCAGCCCCAGCATTTT
j_gene: TRBJ1-5
abundance: -
v_gene: TRBV7-8
d_gene: TRBD1

CDR3aa: CASSYLSGRGETQYF
CDR3nt: TGTGCCAGCAGTTACTTATCGGGACGTGGGGAGACCCAGTACTTC
j_gene: TRBJ2-5
abundance: -
v_gene: TRBV6-5
d_gene: -

CDR3aa: CASSLAGGNYGYTF
CDR3nt: TGTGCCAGCAGTTTAGCCGGGGGTAACTATGGCTACACCTTC
j_gene: TRBJ1-2
abundance: -
v_gene: TRBV28
d_gene: -

CDR3aa: CASSFRLLNTEAFF
CDR3nt: TGTGCCAGCAGTTTTCGACTCCTGAACACTGAAGCTTTCTTT
j_gene: TRBJ1-1
abundance: few
v_gene: TRBV6-1
d_gene: -

CDR3aa: CSVHTAFGDYGYTF
CDR3nt: TGCAGCGTTCACACAGCCTTTGGGGACTATGGCTACACCTTC
j_gene: TRBJ1-2
abundance: -
v_gene: TRBV29-1
d_gene: -

CDR3aa: CASSDPGGGEYEQYF
CDR3nt: TGTGCCAGCAGCGACCCGGGAGGAGGGGAGTACGAGCAGTACTTC
j_gene: TRBJ2-7
abundance: -
v_gene: TRBV7-9
d_gene: TRBD2

CDR3aa: CASSLEASGVSEQYF
CDR3nt: TGCGCCAGCAGCTTGGAGGCTAGCGGAGTCTCCGAGCAGTACTTC
j_gene: TRBJ2-7
abundance: -
v_gene: TRBV5-1
d_gene: TRBD2

CDR3aa: CASTGTPSYEQYF
CDR3nt: TGTGCCAGCACCGGGACTCCCTCCTACGAGCAGTACTTC
j_gene: TRBJ2-7
abundance: -
v_gene: TRBV6-1
d_gene: -

CDR3aa: CSVAPVLNEETQYF
CDR3nt: TGCAGCGTTGCCCCCGTCCTGAATGAAGAGACCCAGTACTTC
j_gene: TRBJ2-5
abundance: -
v_gene: TRBV29-1
d_gene: -

CDR3aa: CASSEGTSVSYNEQFF
CDR3nt: TGTGCCAGCAGCGAAGGGACTAGCGTGTCCTACAATGAGCAGTTCTTC
j_gene: TRBJ2-1
abundance: -
v_gene: TRBV7-9
d_gene: TRBD2

CDR3aa: CASSQAGKAGMAFF
CDR3nt: TGTGCCAGCAGCCAAGCCGGGAAAGCAGGGATGGCTTTCTTT
j_gene: TRBJ1-1
abundance: -
v_gene: TRBV14
d_gene: -

CDR3aa: CASSTPGGAENYGYTF
CDR3nt: TGTGCCAGTAGTACTCCCGGGGGGGCCGAGAACTATGGCTACACCTTC
j_gene: TRBJ1-2
abundance: -
v_gene: TRBV19
d_gene: -

CDR3aa: CASSAGGFQETQYF
CDR3nt: TGTGCCAGCAGTGCTGGGGGGTTCCAAGAGACCCAGTACTTC
j_gene: TRBJ2-5
abundance: -
v_gene: TRBV5-5
d_gene: -

CDR3aa: CASSSTGRGTEAFF
CDR3nt: TGTGCCAGCAGCTCGACCGGAAGGGGCACTGAAGCTTTCTTT
j_gene: TRBJ1-1
abundance: -
v_gene: TRBV7-2
d_gene: -

CDR3aa: CASSTDTQYF
CDR3nt: TGTGCCAGCAGCACAGATACGCAGTATTTT
j_gene: TRBJ2-3
abundance: -
v_gene: TRBV13
d_gene: -

CDR3aa: CASGRDSTDTQYF
CDR3nt: TGTGCCAGCGGGCGGGATAGCACAGATACGCAGTATTTT
j_gene: TRBJ2-3
abundance: -
v_gene: TRBV11-3
d_gene: -

CDR3aa: CASSLEGGNTGELFF
CDR3nt: TGCGCCAGCAGCTTGGAGGGGGGAAACACCGGGGAGCTGTTTTTT
j_gene: TRBJ2-2
abundance: few
v_gene: TRBV5-1
d_gene: -

CDR3aa: CASSFSGNTDHYEQYF
CDR3nt: TGCGCCAGCAGCTTTAGCGGGAACACCGACCACTACGAGCAGTACTTC
j_gene: TRBJ2-7
abundance: once
v_gene: TRBV5-1
d_gene: TRBD2

CDR3aa: CASSSTRRVGNQPQHF
CDR3nt: TGTGCCAGCAGTTCCACCCGCAGGGTAGGCAATCAGCCCCAGCATTTT
j_gene: TRBJ1-5
abundance: -
v_gene: TRBV27
d_gene: -

CDR3aa: CASSFLGVNEQFF
CDR3nt: TGTGCCAGCAGCTTTTTGGGCGTCAATGAGCAGTTCTTC
j_gene: TRBJ2-1
abundance: -
v_gene: TRBV12-1
d_gene: -

CDR3aa: CASSPETPRVLTGIYAFF
CDR3nt: TGTGCCAGCAGTCCTGAAACCCCCCGGGTACTGACAGGCATTTACGCTTTCTTT
j_gene: TRBJ1-1
abundance: -
v_gene: TRBV2
d_gene: -

CDR3aa: CASSVLSGANTGELFF
CDR3nt: TGTGCCAGCAGCGTATTAAGCGGAGCGAACACCGGGGAGCTGTTTTTT
j_gene: TRBJ2-2
abundance: -
v_gene: TRBV9
d_gene: -

CDR3aa: CATSLQGPGELFF
CDR3nt: TGTGCCACCAGCTTACAGGGTCCCGGGGAGCTGTTTTTT
j_gene: TRBJ2-2
abundance: -
v_gene: TRBV15
d_gene: -

CDR3aa: CASSVRDRGANYGYTF
CDR3nt: TGTGCCAGCAGTGTCCGGGACAGGGGAGCTAACTATGGCTACACCTTC
j_gene: TRBJ1-2
abundance: -
v_gene: TRBV27
d_gene: TRBD1

CDR3aa: CASSQGEGAGELFF
CDR3nt: TGCGCCAGCAGCCAGGGGGAGGGGGCCGGGGAGCTGTTTTTT
j_gene: TRBJ2-2
abundance: -
v_gene: TRBV4-1
d_gene: -

CDR3aa: CACHSGDTDTQYF
CDR3nt: TGTGCCTGCCACAGCGGAGACACAGATACGCAGTATTTT
j_gene: TRBJ2-3
abundance: -
v_gene: TRBV30
d_gene: -